This T cell receptor (beta chain) came from a study of T cell responses to AZD1222 COVID-19 vaccine. Data came from immunoSEQ multiplex PCR; TCRdb stores just in-frame clones and leaves some out. The table has about 130,000 clones, approximately 84% seen once; the top ten hold over 4%. V dropped 3 bases and J dropped 3 bases, with 8 bases sitting between them. This CDR3 region has 13 residues. This rearrangement joins TRBV12-3 or TRBV12-4 to TRBJ1-1; D remains ambiguous. This TCR was recovered from an adult in good health. This material consisted of peripheral blood, taken on day 0 of AZD1222 vaccination. CDR3 region: CASSLKGDTEAFF. The CDR3 DNA reads as TGTGCCAGCAGTTTGAAAGGAGACACTGAAGCTTTCTTT.